The 5 T cell receptor beta chains listed next were all sequenced from one sample in a study of shared clonotypes between healthy human individuals. The protocol was immunoSEQ multiplex PCR, while the TCRdb copy is restricted to in-frame clones and leaves out a portion. The data show some 2.3 million clones, just over 90% seen once. Sequenced: naive CD4+ T cells from PBMCs. Subset reported: CD45RA+ positively selected. The receptors originated from a man aged 18 to 29 in good health. Some clones in this sample may be carry-over from other donors' samples.

J is TRBJ2-2 and V is TRBV5-1; D is uncertain. Trimming shortened V by 2 bases and J by 3 bases, and 11 bases separated the two germline ends. The CDR3 runs to 15 residues. Germline CDR1 SGHRS, CDR2 YFSETQ. Here the CDR3 reads CASSLGQPYTGELFF. In DNA, the CDR3 is TGCGCCAGCAGCTTAGGGCAGCCGTACACCGGGGAGCTGTTTTTT. The full variable domain, rest sourced from reference TRBV5-1 and TRBJ2-2, is KAGVTQTPRYLIKTRGQQVTLSCSPISGHRSVSWYQQTPGQGLQFLFEYFSETQRNKGNFPGRFSGRQFSNSRSEMNVSTLELGDSALYLCASSLGQPYTGELFFGEGSRLTVL.

This clone was recorded once. The CDR3 region has the DNA TGCGCCAGCAGTTTTAATCGACAGGGGTCTAACACTGAAGCTTTCTTT. Translating gives CASSFNRQGSNTEAFF. The chain is built from TRBV5-1 and TRBJ1-1, with TRBD1 matching 8 bases. J was trimmed by 2 bases and V by 5 bases; bases with no gene match: 11. Germline V gene data show CDR1 as SGHRS and CDR2 as YFSETQ. This CDR3 has 16 amino acids. Full variable domain (outside the CDR3, taken from reference TRBV5-1 and TRBJ1-1): KAGVTQTPRYLIKTRGQQVTLSCSPISGHRSVSWYQQTPGQGLQFLFEYFSETQRNKGNFPGRFSGRQFSNSRSEMNVSTLELGDSALYLCASSFNRQGSNTEAFFGQGTRLTVV.

The chain uses TRBV7-2 and TRBJ2-7, with 11 bases fitting TRBD2. The CDR3 covers 15 residues. The V segment lost 5 bases and the J segment 10 bases; nucleotides outside the gene matches: 13. CDR1 and CDR2 from the germline V gene are SGHTA and FQGNSA. CDR3 bases: TGTGCCAGCAGCCCTCCGGGACTAGCGGCGGGGGGTCAGTACTTC. Protein product: CASSPPGLAAGGQYF.

This sequence joins TRBV30 and TRBJ2-7; 9 bases line up with TRBD1. The length of the CDR3 is 12 residues. The V gene end was trimmed by 3 bases and the J gene end by 5 bases; junction bases not matched to a gene: 2. Germline values: CDR1 GTSNPN, CDR2 SVGIG (reference sequence). The CDR3 sequence is CAWRDRGHEQYF. As DNA, the CDR3 is TGTGCCTGGAGGGACAGGGGCCACGAGCAGTACTTC.

CDR3 coding DNA: TGTGCCAGCAGCTTCGCAGGCGGGGAGACCCAGTACTTC. This encodes CASSFAGGETQYF. The rearrangement links TRBV5-4 to TRBJ2-5; tentative D call: TRBD2 (5 bases). V gave up 2 bases and J gave up 5 bases, with 10 bases separating them. In germline, CDR1 is SGHNT, CDR2 YYREEE (reference sequence). The CDR3 has 13 residues. Full variable domain (remainder filled in from reference TRBV5-4 and TRBJ2-5): ETGVTQSPTHLIKTRGQQVTLRCSSQSGHNTVSWYQQALGQGPQFIFQYYREEENGRGNFPPRFSGLQFPNYSSELNVNALELDDSALYLCASSFAGGETQYFGPGTRLLVL.